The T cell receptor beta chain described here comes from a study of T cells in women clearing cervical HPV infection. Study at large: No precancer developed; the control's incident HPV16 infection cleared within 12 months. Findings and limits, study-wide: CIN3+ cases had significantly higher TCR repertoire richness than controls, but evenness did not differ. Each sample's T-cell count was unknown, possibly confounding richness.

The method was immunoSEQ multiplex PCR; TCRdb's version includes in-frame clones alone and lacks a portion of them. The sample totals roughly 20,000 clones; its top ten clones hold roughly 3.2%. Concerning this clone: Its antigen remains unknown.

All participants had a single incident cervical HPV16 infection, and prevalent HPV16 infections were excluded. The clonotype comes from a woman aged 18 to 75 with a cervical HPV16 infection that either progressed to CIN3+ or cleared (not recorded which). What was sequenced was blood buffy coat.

Here the CDR3 reads CASSARGPTRNEQFF. The sequenced CDR3 bases are TGTGCCAGCAGTGCGAGGGGGCCGACTAGGAATGAG. The chain couples TRBV2 to TRBJ2-1, with D possibly being TRBD1 (7 bases). The read terminates 3 residues before the CDR3 end, so the remaining end is supplied by the germline J gene. V lost 4 bases and J lost 7, with 17 bases in between. The CDR3 has 15 amino acids. CDR1 is SNHLY and CDR2 is FYNNEI in the germline V gene.